The sequence of this T cell receptor (beta chain) was determined in a study of cytomegalovirus exposure and HLA in healthy donors. The germline gives CDR1 MDHEN, CDR2 SYDVKM. CDR3 size: 14 residues. The germline V and J ends were trimmed by 3 bases and 2 bases, with 11 bases remaining between them. The PCR was carried out with 60 Vbeta primers and 13 Jbeta primers. Sequencing was performed with immunoSEQ multiplex PCR; in TCRdb, only in-frame clones are kept and a portion is missing. The sample has about 160,000 clones; 75% to 80% are singletons. Study findings and constraints: Researchers reported in a later analysis that a missense DCLRE1C variant was tied to TCR beta V- and J-gene trimming. HLA-A and HLA-B allele assignments for most subjects were reportedly predicted accurately using TCR beta sequences. It was likely that a cluster of highly shared sequence variants was a sequencing artifact.

For this clone: The antigen remains unidentified.

Each donor was healthy, and each was a bone marrow donor. The rearrangement links TRBV28 to TRBJ2-7, with D possibly being TRBD1 (5 bases). This sequence was found in a woman in her forties or fifties in good health and CMV-seropositive. The sample taken for sequencing was PBMCs. The CDR3 region is CASSLTDAPYEQYF. The CDR3 DNA sequence: TGTGCCAGCAGTTTGACAGACGCTCCCTACGAGCAGTACTTC.